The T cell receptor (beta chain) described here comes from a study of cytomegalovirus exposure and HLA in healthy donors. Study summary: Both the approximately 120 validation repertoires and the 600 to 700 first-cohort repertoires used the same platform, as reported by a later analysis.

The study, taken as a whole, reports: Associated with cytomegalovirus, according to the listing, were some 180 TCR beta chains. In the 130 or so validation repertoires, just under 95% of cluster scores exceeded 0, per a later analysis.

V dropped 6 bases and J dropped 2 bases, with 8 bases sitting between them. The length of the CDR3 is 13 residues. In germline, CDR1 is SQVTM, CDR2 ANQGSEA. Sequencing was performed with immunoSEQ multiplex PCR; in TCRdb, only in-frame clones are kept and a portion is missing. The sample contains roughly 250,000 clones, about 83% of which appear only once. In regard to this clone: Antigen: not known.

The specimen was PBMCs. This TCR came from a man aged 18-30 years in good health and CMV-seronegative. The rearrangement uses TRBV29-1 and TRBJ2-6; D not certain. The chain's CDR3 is CSVATAGANVLTF. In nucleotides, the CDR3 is TGCAGCGTCGCCACGGCTGGGGCCAACGTCCTGACTTTC.